Shown below are 22 T cell receptor beta chains from a single sample sequenced in a study of early T cells in non-severe SARS-CoV-2 infection. TCRdb called the 5' RACE reads again in MiXCR, with one record for every CDR3 protein. The sample lists approximately 77,000 distinct CDR3 sequences; around 12% were seen once. Specimen: whole blood, collected at baseline. These receptors all stem from an adult who was a healthcare worker with PCR-confirmed SARS-CoV-2 infection or an uninfected control (not recorded which). The donor label of this sample is uncertain.

The chain carries TRBV10-3 and TRBJ1-6, with a weak D call TRBD1 (5 bases). V lost 0 bases and J lost 7, with 10 bases in between. CDR1 and CDR2 (germline): ENHRY, SYGVKD. The CDR3 covers 15 residues. The CDR3 is CAISESVRENSPLHF. In nucleotides, the CDR3 is TGTGCCATCAGTGAGTCGGTCAGGGAGAATTCACCCCTCCACTTT.

The table lists this clonotype with a few counts. The rearrangement uses TRBV28 and TRBJ1-4, with D uncertain. The V gene lost 2 bases and the J gene lost 7 bases, with 8 bases spanning the gap. Germline CDR1 MDHEN, CDR2 SYDVKM. This CDR3 has 13 residues. The CDR3 sequence: CASSLPYTEKLFF. The CDR3 DNA reads as TGTGCCAGCAGTTTACCATACACTGAAAAACTGTTTTTT.

This clonotype was observed many times. CDR3 protein: CASSNPSGDETQYF. CDR3 nucleotide sequence: TGTGCCAGCAGCAATCCGTCAGGGGATGAGACCCAGTACTTC. V gene TRBV7-6 combines with J gene TRBJ2-5; D perhaps matches TRBD1 (6 bases). Germline V gene sequence: CDR1 SGHVS, CDR2 FNYEAQ. Trimming removed 5 bases at V and 5 bases at J, with 15 bases between. This CDR3 is built from 14 residues.

V and J are TRBV21-1 and TRBJ2-2; the table's D gene call, TRBD1, was not cross checked with the DNA. TRBV21-1 has pseudogene status. This CDR3 has 17 residues. The CDR3 DNA reads as TGTGCCAGCAGCAAAGTTTGGGACAGGGAGAACACCGGGGAGCTGTTTTTT. Its translation is CASSKVWDRENTGELFF.

This clonotype was recorded a few times. This chain uses TRBV5-5 with TRBJ2-3; possible D gene TRBD1, 6 bases. In germline, CDR1 is SGHKS, CDR2 YYEKEE (reference sequence). V lost 3 bases, J lost 2 bases, and 10 bases lay in between. The CDR3 covers 14 residues. In DNA form, the CDR3 reads TGTGCCAGCAGCTCCGGGACACTCACAGATACGCAGTATTTT. Protein product: CASSSGTLTDTQYF.

The chain is built from TRBV18 and TRBJ2-3; unclear D gene. V shed 3 bases and J shed 8 bases, with 9 bases lying between them. Germline CDR1 KGHSH, CDR2 LQKENI. This CDR3 has 12 residues. CDR3 coding DNA: TGTGCCAGCTCACCGGCACTGAGTACGCAGTATTTT. It specifies CASSPALSTQYF.

The V and J genes are TRBV6-6 and TRBJ1-4, with D perhaps matching TRBD1 (5 bases). The germline CDR1 and CDR2 sequences are MNHNY and SVGAGI (reference sequence). There are 14 residues in the CDR3. Trimming cost V 5 bases and J 8 bases, with 15 bases left between them. The DNA for the CDR3 is TGTGCCAGCAGTGTCGTTGGGGGGAGAGAAAAACTGTTTTTT. The encoded protein is CASSVVGGREKLFF.

This clonotype was seen many times. The gene calls are TRBV25-1 and TRBJ1-4, with TRBD1 as a possible D gene (5 bases). This CDR3 contains 16 residues. Germline V lookup: CDR1 MGHDK, CDR2 SYGVNS. The germline V and J ends were trimmed by 3 bases and 6 bases, with 17 bases remaining between them. CDR3 protein: CASSDFIDRVDEKLFF. The CDR3 DNA follows: TGTGCCAGCAGTGACTTCATAGACAGAGTCGATGAAAAACTGTTTTTT.

This clonotype was counted between two and nine times. This chain connects TRBV2 to TRBJ2-5; D ambiguous. CDR3 size: 10 residues. Between the trimmed V and J ends, which lost 6 bases and 7 bases, there was a span of 6 bases. Per germline, CDR1 SNHLY and CDR2 FYNNEI. CDR3 residues: CASSYGTQYF. The DNA of the CDR3 is TGTGCCAGCAGCTACGGGACCCAGTACTTC.

This clonotype occurred a few times. The chain combines TRBV5-1 with TRBJ1-2, with 9 bases identical to TRBD1. The CDR3 length is 13 residues. The trim removed 4 bases at V and 7 bases at J, leaving 5 bases unmatched. Germline CDR1 is SGHRS and CDR2 is YFSETQ. The CDR3 here is CASSAQGAIGYTF. The DNA for the CDR3 is TGCGCCAGCAGCGCACAGGGGGCGATTGGCTACACCTTC.

V gene TRBV7-3 combines with J gene TRBJ1-4; D gene uncertain. Germline CDR1 SGHTA, CDR2 FQGTGA. V dropped 0 bases and J dropped 6 bases, with 5 bases sitting between them. This CDR3 has 13 residues. CDR3 bases: TGTGCCAGCAGCTTAACGCTAGATGAAAAACTGTTTTTT. This translates into CASSLTLDEKLFF.

This clonotype has only a few counts. The chain combines TRBV4-1 with TRBJ1-2; D uncertain. The CDR3 contains 14 residues. Trimming left V 0 bases short and J 4 bases short, with 9 bases between. Per the germline V gene, CDR1 is MGHRA and CDR2 is YSYEKL. CDR3 DNA sequence: TGCGCCAGCAGCCAAGAAGGTCGTGGCTATGGCTACACCTTC. Protein: CASSQEGRGYGYTF.

This clonotype has a handful of counts. The rearrangement joins TRBV5-1 to TRBJ2-5; a possible D gene is TRBD1 (5 bases). The CDR3 contains 13 residues. Germline-derived CDR1 and CDR2 are SGHRS and YFSETQ. Trimming stripped 5 bases from V and 1 base from J, with 9 bases between. This chain's CDR3 is CASRGVLQETQYF. In DNA form, the CDR3 reads TGCGCCAGCAGAGGGGTACTCCAAGAGACCCAGTACTTC.

The chain carries TRBV7-3 and TRBJ2-3; D gene ambiguous. CDR1 is SGHTA, CDR2 FQGTGA, per germline. This CDR3 comprises 15 residues. V was pared by 1 base and J by 4 bases, with 12 bases between. In DNA form, the CDR3 reads TGTGCCAGCAGCTTAAGAGGCCGAGGTGCAGATACGCAGTATTTT. Its protein product is CASSLRGRGADTQYF. The variable domain in full, with the rest retrieved from reference TRBV7-3 and TRBJ2-3, is GAGVSQTPSNKVTEKGKYVELRCDPISGHTALYWYRQSLGQGPEFLIYFQGTGAADDSGLPNDRFFAVRPEGSVSTLKIQRTERGDSAVYLCASSLRGRGADTQYFGPGTRLTVL.

This clonotype was found many times. V is TRBV7-8 and J is TRBJ2-1; TRBD2 aligns across 13 bases. There are 16 residues in the CDR3. CDR1 is SGHVS, CDR2 FQNEAQ, per germline. After removal of 6 bases from V and 4 bases from J, the junction contained 6 bases not matched to a gene. The CDR3 DNA is TGTGCCAGCAGGAGGGGACTAGCGGGACGTTACAATGAGCAGTTCTTC. Translation gives CASRRGLAGRYNEQFF.

In its sample, this clonotype was seen many times. The chain combines TRBV11-2 with TRBJ2-3; no reliable D call. The CDR3 runs to 14 residues. Trimming took 3 bases from V and 6 from J, leaving 13 bases between them. CDR1 SGHAT and CDR2 FQNNGV come from the germline V gene. The CDR3 DNA reads as TGTGCCAGCAGCTTTCACGTGTCCATCGATACGCAGTATTTT. Translating it yields CASSFHVSIDTQYF.

This clonotype turned up a few times. In DNA, the CDR3 is TGTGCCAGCAGCTTAACGGGAAGCTATGGCTACACCTTC. This translates into CASSLTGSYGYTF. V gene TRBV7-3 combines with J gene TRBJ1-2; D remains unclear. Per germline, CDR1 SGHTA and CDR2 FQGTGA. The CDR3 covers 13 residues. Deletions cut 0 bases from V and 4 bases from J, with 6 bases between.

The chain joins TRBV11-2 to TRBJ1-4, with TRBD1 as a possible D gene (5 bases). Per germline, CDR1 SGHAT and CDR2 FQNNGV. CDR3 length: 13 residues. The V and J ends lost 6 bases and 8 bases respectively, with 13 bases between them. The CDR3 DNA reads as TGTGCCAGCAGTTGGGCTGGGGGGGAAAAACTGTTTTTT. Residues: CASSWAGGEKLFF.

V gene TRBV20-1 combines with J gene TRBJ2-7; 8 bases agree with TRBD2. V shed 6 bases, J shed 4 bases, and the junction held 14 bases outside the gene matches. CDR3 length equals 15 residues. Germline CDR1 and CDR2: DFQATT and SNEGSKA (reference sequence). CDR3 protein: CSAPLTSGSGYEQYF. The DNA of the CDR3 is TGCAGTGCCCCACTTACCAGCGGGAGTGGGTACGAGCAGTACTTC.

This sequence joins TRBV6-2 or TRBV6-3 and TRBJ2-7; the D gene is possibly TRBD1 (6 bases). V lost 2 bases and J lost 0, with 14 bases in between. The CDR3 has 16 residues. From germline, CDR1 is MNHEY and CDR2 SVGEGT. CDR3 loop: CASSYPKGQTSYEQYF. In DNA form, the CDR3 reads TGTGCCAGCAGTTACCCGAAAGGACAGACCTCCTACGAGCAGTACTTC.

The chain joins TRBV5-5 to TRBJ2-2; the D is unclear. In germline, CDR1 is SGHKS, CDR2 YYEKEE (reference sequence). This CDR3 has 13 amino acids. V was clipped by 2 bases and J by 3 bases, with 5 bases between them. The CDR3: CASSFADTGELFF. For the CDR3, the DNA is TGTGCCAGCAGCTTCGCGGACACCGGGGAGCTGTTTTTT.

This clonotype occurred many times. V and J are TRBV29-1 and TRBJ1-1; possibly TRBD1 for D (5 bases). The germline V gene has CDR1 SQVTM and CDR2 ANQGSEA. This CDR3 is built from 13 residues. V was pared by 1 base and J by 2 bases, with 8 bases between. CDR3 coding DNA: TGCAGCGTTGAAGGACAGATTAACACTGAAGCTTTCTTT. It codes for CSVEGQINTEAFF.